The 23 T cell receptor beta chains reported below all come from one sample, sequenced in a study of blood T cell repertoires in COVID-19. Sequencing used immunoSEQ multiplex PCR; TCRdb keeps in-frame clones, though not all of them. The profile shows some 170,000 clones, 85% of them singletons. Sequencing was carried out using PBMCs or T cells enriched from blood (not recorded which). Source of these receptors: a man aged 35 to 55 who had recovered from COVID-19.

The genes are TRBV28 and TRBJ2-7; 11 positions match TRBD1. J lost 3 bases, V lost 4 bases, and 17 bases had no gene match. From germline, CDR1 is MDHEN and CDR2 SYDVKM. The CDR3 runs 19 residues. The CDR3 region has the DNA TGTGCCAGCAGTTCGAAAACGAGCTCCGGACAGGGGGCTCTCTACGAGCAGTACTTC. It yields the protein CASSSKTSSGQGALYEQYF.

J is TRBJ2-1 and V is TRBV5-1; D ambiguous. Trimming removed 2 bases at V and 6 bases at J, with 6 bases between. Germline CDR1 and CDR2: SGHRS and YFSETQ. CDR3 length: 12 amino acids. In DNA, the CDR3 is TGCGCCAGCAGCTTTAATAGCAATGAGCAGTTCTTC. It specifies CASSFNSNEQFF.

The V gene is TRBV19, the J gene TRBJ1-2; 7 bases fit TRBD1. The germline CDR1 and CDR2 sequences are LNHDA and SQIVND (reference sequence). Trimming removed 1 base from V and 7 bases from J; junction bases left unmatched: 12. The CDR3 consists of 16 residues. The CDR3 sequence: CASSIAVTGAQGGYTF. The CDR3 DNA is TGTGCCAGTAGTATAGCCGTAACAGGGGCCCAGGGTGGCTACACCTTC.

This clone was seen a single time. This chain joins TRBV27 and TRBJ2-7; TRBD1 matches 7 bases. The CDR3 is 16 amino acids. Germline V gene sequence: CDR1 MNHEY, CDR2 SMNVEV (reference sequence). The V gene end was trimmed by 0 bases and the J gene end by 1 base; junction bases not matched to a gene: 6. As DNA, the CDR3 is TGTGCCAGCAGTTTATCCCCTGGGACAGTATCCTACGAGCAGTACTTC. It translates to CASSLSPGTVSYEQYF.

Here the CDR3 DNA reads TGTGCCAGCAGCTGGCTCGGGACTAACGAAAAGCAGTTCTTC. It encodes CASSWLGTNEKQFF. The chain recombines TRBV5-8 with TRBJ2-1, with 7 nucleotides matching TRBD2. CDR1 SGHTS and CDR2 YDEGEE come from the germline V gene. The CDR3 totals 14 residues. Losses at the gene ends were 3 bases for V and 11 bases for J; bases not matched to a gene: 11.

This chain joins TRBV3-1 (or the pseudogene TRBV3-2) and TRBJ1-1; 7 bases line up with TRBD1. The CDR3 extends over 15 amino acids. V gave up 3 bases and J gave up 4 bases; unmatched junction bases: 8. Germline assignment: CDR1 LGHDT and CDR2 YNNKEL (reference sequence). CDR3 loop: CASSQIDRVGTEAFF. The CDR3 nucleotides are TGTGCCAGCAGCCAGATCGACAGGGTAGGCACTGAAGCTTTCTTT.

The V call is TRBV6-5, the J call TRBJ1-5; the D is unclear. V lost 5 bases and J 0 bases, leaving 11 bases between the germline ends. Germline V gives CDR1 MNHEY, CDR2 SVGAGI. The length of the CDR3 is 15 residues. CDR3 DNA: TGTGCCAGCAGTCCGGTCCCTTATAGCAATCAGCCCCAGCATTTT. Translating gives CASSPVPYSNQPQHF.

The chain couples TRBV5-1 to TRBJ2-7; a weak D match, TRBD1 (6 bases). The CDR3 is 14 residues long. Trimming left V 0 bases short and J 3 bases short, with 10 bases between. Germline CDR1 reads SGHRS; CDR2 reads YFSETQ. The CDR3 DNA reads TGCGCCAGCAGCTTGGGGACAGTCATCTACGAGCAGTACTTC. This encodes CASSLGTVIYEQYF.

The chain combines TRBV27 with TRBJ2-2, with D tentatively TRBD1 (6 bases). Germline CDR1 reads MNHEY; CDR2 reads SMNVEV (reference sequence). Trimming cost V 8 bases and J 7 bases, with 17 bases left between them. This CDR3 comprises 14 residues. CDR3 protein: CASRIFTGIGELFF. The CDR3 coding sequence is TGTGCCAGCCGAATCTTTACAGGGATCGGGGAGCTGTTTTTT.

J is TRBJ1-1 and V is TRBV6-5, with TRBD1 matching over 10 bases. Germline trimming cut 3 bases from V and 3 bases from J; bases unmatched to any gene: 7. Germline values: CDR1 MNHEY, CDR2 SVGAGI. CDR3 length: 16 residues. DNA for the CDR3: TGTGCCAGCAGTTATTTCGGGACAGGGGCCCACACTGAAGCTTTCTTT. Translating it yields CASSYFGTGAHTEAFF.

The chain employs TRBV12-3 or TRBV12-4 and TRBJ1-1; D is uncertain. This CDR3 comprises 13 residues. V was clipped by 7 bases and J by 0 bases, with 9 bases between them. CDR3 DNA sequence: TGTGCCAGCAAGACTACGGTGAACACTGAAGCTTTCTTT. Encoded protein: CASKTTVNTEAFF.

The chain carries TRBV13 and TRBJ2-2; a weak D match, TRBD1 (6 bases). The germline CDR1 and CDR2 sequences are PRHDT and FYEKMQ (reference sequence). The germline V and J ends were trimmed by 3 bases and 2 bases, with 7 bases remaining between them. The CDR3 has 14 residues. The CDR3 reads CASSLGHNTGELFF. CDR3 bases: TGTGCCAGCAGCTTGGGACATAACACCGGGGAGCTGTTTTTT.

This clone has just one count. The same CDR3 arises from other DNA sequences in this sample as well. The rearrangement uses TRBV29-1 and TRBJ2-7, with TRBD1 matching over 9 bases. Germline assignment: CDR1 SQVTM and CDR2 ANQGSEA. The CDR3 has 11 amino acids. J was trimmed by 3 bases and V by 6 bases; bases with no gene match: 0. The CDR3 DNA sequence: TGCAGCGTGGACAGGGGCTACGAGCAGTACTTC. Protein product: CSVDRGYEQYF.

The DNA for the CDR3 is TGTGCCAGCAGCCTCCCGGGCAGCGGGAATGAGCAGTTCTTC. Amino acid sequence: CASSLPGSGNEQFF. The gene calls are TRBV7-9 and TRBJ2-1; possibly TRBD2 for D (6 bases). V lost 5 bases to trimming and J lost 7 bases, with 15 bases between them. CDR3 size: 14 residues. The germline V gene has CDR1 SEHNR and CDR2 FQNEAQ (reference sequence).

This clone was picked up many times. The J gene is TRBJ2-3, the V gene TRBV6-6; TRBD1 might be the D (6 bases). The ends were cut back, 6 bases at V and 6 bases at J, with 7 bases in the middle. Germline assignment: CDR1 MNHNY and CDR2 SVGAGI (reference sequence). CDR3 length equals 11 residues. The DNA of the CDR3 is TGTGCCAGCAGACAGGGCGATACGCAGTATTTT. Translating it yields CASRQGDTQYF.

CDR3 protein: CASSLSVGETQYF. In DNA, the CDR3 is TGTGCCAGCAGCTTATCCGTCGGAGAGACCCAGTACTTC. The chain is built from TRBV7-2 and TRBJ2-5; D not certain. Germline CDR1 and CDR2: SGHTA and FQGNSA. Between the trimmed V and J ends, which lost 2 bases and 4 bases, there was a span of 8 bases. The CDR3 extends over 13 amino acids.

The V and J genes are TRBV28 and TRBJ2-2, with 7 nucleotides matching TRBD2. In germline, CDR1 is MDHEN, CDR2 SYDVKM. The CDR3 totals 17 residues. V trimming: 8 bases; J trimming: 4 bases; junction bases outside the gene matches: 16. This CDR3 is CASYEGGVLAGTGELFF. CDR3 DNA sequence: TGTGCCAGCTACGAAGGAGGAGTCTTAGCGGGCACCGGGGAGCTGTTTTTT.

The chain is built from TRBV2 and TRBJ1-4; D not resolved. Germline assignment: CDR1 SNHLY and CDR2 FYNNEI. With 8 bases removed from V and 8 bases from J, the gap between germline ends came to 12 bases. The CDR3 covers 12 residues. The CDR3 DNA follows: TGTGCCAGCTGGAGGGTAGGGGAAAAACTGTTTTTT. Its translation: CASWRVGEKLFF.

The gene calls are TRBV5-1 and TRBJ1-1; 7 positions agree with TRBD1. Per germline, CDR1 SGHRS and CDR2 YFSETQ. Unmatched junction bases numbered 5, after V lost 4 bases and J lost 5 bases. The length of the CDR3 is 13 residues. The CDR3 sequence is CASSRDRETEAFF. As DNA, the CDR3 is TGCGCCAGCAGCCGGGACAGAGAAACTGAAGCTTTCTTT.

The chain is built from TRBV9 and TRBJ1-2, with D uncertain. The CDR3 contains 12 residues. V lost 2 bases to trimming and J lost 5 bases, with 7 bases between them. Germline V CDR1 and CDR2: SGDLS, YYNGEE. The CDR3 loop is CASSVTGYGYTF. CDR3 in DNA: TGTGCCAGCAGCGTTACCGGGTATGGCTACACCTTC.

This rearrangement joins TRBV6-1 to TRBJ2-7, with a weak D call TRBD1 (6 bases). Germline V gene data show CDR1 as MNHNS and CDR2 as SASEGT. V dropped 4 bases and J dropped 6 bases, with 25 bases sitting between them. The CDR3 is 17 amino acids. Here the CDR3 reads CASSAQHQGTLYFEQYF. CDR3 coding DNA: TGTGCCAGCAGTGCACAGCATCAGGGGACCCTTTACTTCGAGCAGTACTTC.

About this clone: Other DNA sequences in the sample encode the same CDR3. The chain uses TRBV30 and TRBJ1-5, with unresolved D. The ends were cut back, 0 bases at V and 6 bases at J, with 6 bases in the middle. Germline values: CDR1 GTSNPN, CDR2 SVGIG (reference sequence). The CDR3 consists of 12 residues. The DNA for the CDR3 is TGTGCCTGGAGTGTCCCAGGTCAGCCCCAGCATTTT. This gives the protein CAWSVPGQPQHF.

The rearrangement links TRBV13 to TRBJ1-2, with D perhaps TRBD1 (5 bases). This CDR3 region has 17 residues. Trimming removed 1 base at V and 6 bases at J, with 21 bases between. In germline, CDR1 is PRHDT, CDR2 FYEKMQ (reference sequence). The chain's CDR3 is CASSLAKYGAFSNGYTF. In DNA form, the CDR3 reads TGTGCCAGCAGCTTAGCTAAATATGGGGCTTTCAGCAATGGCTACACCTTC.